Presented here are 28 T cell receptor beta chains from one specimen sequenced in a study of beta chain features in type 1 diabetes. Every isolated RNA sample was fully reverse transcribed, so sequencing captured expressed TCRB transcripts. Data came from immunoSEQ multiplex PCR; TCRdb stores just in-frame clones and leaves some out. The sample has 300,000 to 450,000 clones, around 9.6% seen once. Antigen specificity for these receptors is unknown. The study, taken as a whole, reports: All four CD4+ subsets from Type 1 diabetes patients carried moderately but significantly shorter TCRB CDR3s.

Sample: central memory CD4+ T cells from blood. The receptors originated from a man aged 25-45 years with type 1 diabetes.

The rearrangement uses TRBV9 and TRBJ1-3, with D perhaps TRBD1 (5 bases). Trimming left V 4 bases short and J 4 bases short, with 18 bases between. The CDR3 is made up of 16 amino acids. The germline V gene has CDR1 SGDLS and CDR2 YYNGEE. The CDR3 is CASSPGSWGYGNTIYF. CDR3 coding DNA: TGTGCCAGCAGCCCAGGGTCTTGGGGATACGGAAACACCATATATTTT.

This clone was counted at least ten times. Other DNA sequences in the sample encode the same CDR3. This CDR3 reads CAISESGKGEQFF. CDR3 bases: TGTGCCATCAGTGAGTCGGGTAAAGGTGAGCAGTTCTTC. The chain combines TRBV10-3 with TRBJ2-1; D unclear. The CDR3 spans 13 residues. Trimming stripped 0 bases from V and 9 bases from J, with 9 bases between. Germline CDR1 reads ENHRY; CDR2 reads SYGVKD.

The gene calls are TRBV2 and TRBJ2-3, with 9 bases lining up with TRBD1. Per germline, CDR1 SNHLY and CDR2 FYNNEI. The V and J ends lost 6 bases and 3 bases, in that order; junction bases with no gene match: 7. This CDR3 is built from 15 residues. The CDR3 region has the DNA TGTGCCAGCAGCGGAACAGGGGGCGGTACAGATACGCAGTATTTT. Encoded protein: CASSGTGGGTDTQYF.

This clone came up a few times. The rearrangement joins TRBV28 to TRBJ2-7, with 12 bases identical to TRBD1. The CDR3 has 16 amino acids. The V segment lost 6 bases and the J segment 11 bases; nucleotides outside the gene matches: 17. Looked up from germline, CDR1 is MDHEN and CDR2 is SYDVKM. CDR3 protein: CASSTIRDRGRRYKYF. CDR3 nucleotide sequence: TGTGCCAGCAGCACTATTAGGGACAGGGGGCGCCGATATAAGTACTTC.

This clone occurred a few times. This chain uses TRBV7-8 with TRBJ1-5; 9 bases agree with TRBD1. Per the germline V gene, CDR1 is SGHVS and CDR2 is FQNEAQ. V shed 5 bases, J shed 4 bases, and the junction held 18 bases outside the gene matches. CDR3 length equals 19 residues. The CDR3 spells CASSAAVLQGQGINQPQHF. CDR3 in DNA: TGTGCCAGCAGCGCCGCGGTACTTCAGGGACAGGGAATAAATCAGCCCCAGCATTTT.

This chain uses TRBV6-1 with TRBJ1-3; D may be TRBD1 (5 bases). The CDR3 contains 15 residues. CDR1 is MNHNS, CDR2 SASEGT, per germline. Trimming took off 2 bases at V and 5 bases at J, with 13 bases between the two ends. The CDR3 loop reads CASSEIPDSRNTIYF. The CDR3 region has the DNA TGTGCCAGCAGTGAAATCCCCGACAGCCGAAACACCATATATTTT.

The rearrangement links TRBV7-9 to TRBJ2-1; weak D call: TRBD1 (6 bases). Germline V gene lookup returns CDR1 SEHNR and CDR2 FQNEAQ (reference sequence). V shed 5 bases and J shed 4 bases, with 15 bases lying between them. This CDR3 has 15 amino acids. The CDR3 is CASSPTGTRYNEQFF. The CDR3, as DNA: TGTGCCAGCAGCCCCACCGGGACACGATACAATGAGCAGTTCTTC.

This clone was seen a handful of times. CDR3: CASNRPGQKYSNQPQHF. CDR3 nucleotide sequence: TGTGCCAGCAACAGACCGGGACAGAAATATAGCAATCAGCCCCAGCATTTT. The chain links TRBV28 to TRBJ1-5, with TRBD1 matching 7 bases. In germline, CDR1 is MDHEN, CDR2 SYDVKM. The V segment lost 7 bases and the J segment 0 bases; nucleotides outside the gene matches: 12. The CDR3 has 17 residues.

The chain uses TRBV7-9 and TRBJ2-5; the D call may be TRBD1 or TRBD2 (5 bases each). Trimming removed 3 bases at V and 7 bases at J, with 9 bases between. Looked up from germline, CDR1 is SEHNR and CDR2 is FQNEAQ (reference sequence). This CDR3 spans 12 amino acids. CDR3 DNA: TGTGCCAGCAGCTTGGGGGTCGGGACCCAGTACTTC. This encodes CASSLGVGTQYF.

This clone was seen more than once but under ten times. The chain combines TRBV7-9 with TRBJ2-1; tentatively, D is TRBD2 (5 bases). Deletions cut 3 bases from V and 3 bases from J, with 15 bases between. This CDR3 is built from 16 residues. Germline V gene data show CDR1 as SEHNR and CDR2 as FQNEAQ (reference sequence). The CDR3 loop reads CASSFMGSSGYNEQFF. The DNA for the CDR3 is TGTGCCAGCAGCTTTATGGGCTCCAGCGGCTACAATGAGCAGTTCTTC.

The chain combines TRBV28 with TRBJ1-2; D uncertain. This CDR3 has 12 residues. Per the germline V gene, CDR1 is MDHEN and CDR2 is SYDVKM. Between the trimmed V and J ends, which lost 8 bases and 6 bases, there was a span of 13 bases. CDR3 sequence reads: CASGRGSDGYTF. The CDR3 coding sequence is TGTGCCAGCGGGCGGGGAAGTGATGGCTACACCTTC.

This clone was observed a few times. As DNA, the CDR3 is TGTGCCAGCAGCTTGGTAGATGAAAAACTGTTTTTT. The encoded protein is CASSLVDEKLFF. V and J are TRBV5-8 and TRBJ1-4; D is ambiguous. CDR3 size: 12 residues. The V and J ends lost 0 bases and 6 bases respectively, with 3 bases between them. Germline values: CDR1 SGHTS, CDR2 YDEGEE.

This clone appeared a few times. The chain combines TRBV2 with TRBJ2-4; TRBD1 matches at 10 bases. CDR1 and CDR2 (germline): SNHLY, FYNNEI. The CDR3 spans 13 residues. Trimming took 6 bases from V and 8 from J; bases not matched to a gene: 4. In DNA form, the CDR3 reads TGTGCCAGCAGCGGGACAGGGGCATACATTCAGTACTTC. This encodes CASSGTGAYIQYF.

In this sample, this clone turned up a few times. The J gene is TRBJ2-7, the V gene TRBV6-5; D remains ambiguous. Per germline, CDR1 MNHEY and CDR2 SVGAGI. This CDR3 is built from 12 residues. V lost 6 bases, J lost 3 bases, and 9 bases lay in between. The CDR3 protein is CASSQDYYEQYF. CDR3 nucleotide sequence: TGTGCCAGCAGCCAGGATTACTACGAGCAGTACTTC.

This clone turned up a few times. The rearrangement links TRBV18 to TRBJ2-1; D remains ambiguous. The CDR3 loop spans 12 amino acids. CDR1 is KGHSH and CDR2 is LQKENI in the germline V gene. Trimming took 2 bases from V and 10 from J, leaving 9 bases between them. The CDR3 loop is CASSPIEGEQFF. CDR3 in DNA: TGTGCCAGCTCACCAATAGAAGGAGAGCAGTTCTTC.

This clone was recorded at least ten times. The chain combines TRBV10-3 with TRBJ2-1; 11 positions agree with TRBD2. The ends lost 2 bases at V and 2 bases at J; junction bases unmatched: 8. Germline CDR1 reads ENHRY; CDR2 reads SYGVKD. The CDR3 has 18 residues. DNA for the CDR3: TGTGCCATCAGTGAGCCCGGACTAGCGGGTTCAACCTACAATGAGCAGTTCTTC. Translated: CAISEPGLAGSTYNEQFF.

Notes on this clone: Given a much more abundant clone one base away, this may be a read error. CDR3 protein: CASSPSYEQYF. In DNA, the CDR3 is TGTGCCAGCAGCCCCTCCTACGAGCAGTACTTC. V gene TRBV7-8 combines with J gene TRBJ2-7; D remains ambiguous. The CDR3 loop spans 11 amino acids. Trimming stripped 5 bases from V and 0 bases from J, with 2 bases between. Germline CDR1 is SGHVS and CDR2 is FQNEAQ. The variable domain in full, completed from reference TRBV7-8 and TRBJ2-7, reads GAGVSQSPRYKVAKRGQDVALRCDPISGHVSLFWYQQALGQGPEFLTYFQNEAQLDKSGLPSDRFFAERPEGSVSTLKIQRTQQEDSAVYLCASSPSYEQYFGPGTRLTVT.

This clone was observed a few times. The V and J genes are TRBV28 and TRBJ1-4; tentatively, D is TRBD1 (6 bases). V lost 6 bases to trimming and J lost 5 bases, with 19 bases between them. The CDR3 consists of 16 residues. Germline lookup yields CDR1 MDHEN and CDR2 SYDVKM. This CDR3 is CASSKGAGHLNEKLFF. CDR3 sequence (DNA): TGTGCCAGCAGCAAAGGAGCGGGACACCTCAATGAAAAACTGTTTTTT.

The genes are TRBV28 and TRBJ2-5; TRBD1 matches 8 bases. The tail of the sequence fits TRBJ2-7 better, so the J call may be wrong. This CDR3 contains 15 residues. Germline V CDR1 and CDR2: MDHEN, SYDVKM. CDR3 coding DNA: TGTGCCAGCAGTACCCTGGACAGGGCTACCTACGAGCAGTACTTC. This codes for CASSTLDRATYEQYF.

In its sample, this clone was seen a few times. CDR3 sequence: CASSLAGTREEKLFF. As DNA, the CDR3 is TGTGCCAGCAGCTTAGCCGGGACAAGGGAAGAAAAACTGTTTTTT. The chain combines TRBV7-8 with TRBJ1-4, with TRBD1 as a possible D gene (6 bases). Germline V lookup: CDR1 SGHVS, CDR2 FQNEAQ. CDR3 size: 15 residues. Trimming shortened V by 0 bases and J by 8 bases, and 13 bases separated the two germline ends.

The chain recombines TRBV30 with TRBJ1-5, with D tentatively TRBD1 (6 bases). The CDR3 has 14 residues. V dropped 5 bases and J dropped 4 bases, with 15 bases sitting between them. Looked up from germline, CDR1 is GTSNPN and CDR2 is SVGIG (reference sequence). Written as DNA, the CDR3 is TGTGCCTGGGACGGGTCCAGGGGAAATCAGCCCCAGCATTTT. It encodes CAWDGSRGNQPQHF.

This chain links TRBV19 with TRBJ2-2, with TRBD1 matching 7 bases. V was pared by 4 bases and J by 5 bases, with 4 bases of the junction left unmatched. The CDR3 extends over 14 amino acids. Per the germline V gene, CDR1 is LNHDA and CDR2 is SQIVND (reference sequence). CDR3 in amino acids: CASSTLQGTGELFF. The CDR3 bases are TGTGCCAGTAGTACCTTACAGGGGACCGGGGAGCTGTTTTTT.

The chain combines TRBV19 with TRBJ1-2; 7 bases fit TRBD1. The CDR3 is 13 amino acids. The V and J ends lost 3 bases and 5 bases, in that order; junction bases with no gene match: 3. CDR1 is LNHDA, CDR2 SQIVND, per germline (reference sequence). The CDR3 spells CASSMPGGYGYTF. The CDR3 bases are TGTGCCAGTAGTATGCCAGGGGGGTATGGCTACACCTTC.

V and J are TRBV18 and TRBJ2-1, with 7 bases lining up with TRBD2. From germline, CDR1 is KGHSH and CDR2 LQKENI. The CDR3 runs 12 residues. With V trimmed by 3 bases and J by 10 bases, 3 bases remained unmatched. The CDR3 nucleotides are TGTGCCAGCTCACCGGGAGGGCAAGAGCAGTTCTTC. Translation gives CASSPGGQEQFF.

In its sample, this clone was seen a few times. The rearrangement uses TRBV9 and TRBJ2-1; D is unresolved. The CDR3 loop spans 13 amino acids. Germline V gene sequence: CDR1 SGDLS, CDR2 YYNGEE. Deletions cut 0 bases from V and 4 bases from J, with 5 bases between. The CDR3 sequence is CASSVGAYNEQFF. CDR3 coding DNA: TGTGCCAGCAGCGTAGGGGCGTACAATGAGCAGTTCTTC.

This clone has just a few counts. The CDR3 reads CASSGLRVSNYGYTF. CDR3 DNA: TGTGCCAGCAGTGGTTTGAGGGTATCTAACTATGGCTACACCTTC. The chain couples TRBV25-1 to TRBJ1-2, with D unresolved. Germline loops: CDR1 MGHDK, CDR2 SYGVNS. The CDR3 consists of 15 residues. Between the trimmed V and J ends, which lost 4 bases and 0 bases, there was a span of 12 bases.

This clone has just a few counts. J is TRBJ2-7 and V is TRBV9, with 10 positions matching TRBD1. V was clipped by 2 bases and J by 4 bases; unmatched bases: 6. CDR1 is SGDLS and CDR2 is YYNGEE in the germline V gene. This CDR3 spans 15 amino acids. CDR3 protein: CASSVTGTGVYEQYF. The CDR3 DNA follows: TGTGCCAGCAGCGTTACCGGGACAGGGGTGTACGAGCAGTACTTC.

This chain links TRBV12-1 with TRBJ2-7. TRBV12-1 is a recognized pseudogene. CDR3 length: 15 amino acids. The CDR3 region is CASSFEVRRAYEQYF. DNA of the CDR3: TGTGCCAGCAGCTTTGAGGTAAGACGAGCCTACGAGCAGTACTTC.